This TCR beta chain was profiled in a study of blood T cell repertoires in COVID-19. Study background: The United States, Italy and Spain were the sources of the acute and convalescent COVID-19 samples. Nucleic acid was either cDNA or gDNA, and it came from T cells, B-cell-depleted T cells, or PBMCs.

In the authors' workflow: Quantification of nucleated cells was approximated via reference gene primer amplification. Assay: immunoSEQ multiplex PCR; the TCRdb copy retains only in-frame clones and omits some. For V, J and clone size, that table is used; D and trimming come from the DNA. The sample shows around 150,000 clones, 70% to 85% of them seen only once. CDR1 MNHEY and CDR2 SVGAGI come from the germline V gene. Trimming left V 6 bases short and J 5 bases short, with 19 bases between. This CDR3 has 15 amino acids. This chain uses TRBV6-5 with TRBJ1-2; a weak D match, TRBD1 (6 bases). Sequencing was done on a sample of peripheral blood. This clonotype was sampled from a woman older than 75 with acute or convalescent COVID-19. This chain's CDR3 is CASSAGTRIPYGYTF. The CDR3 DNA follows: TGTGCCAGCAGCGCCGGGACACGAATACCTTATGGCTACACCTTC.